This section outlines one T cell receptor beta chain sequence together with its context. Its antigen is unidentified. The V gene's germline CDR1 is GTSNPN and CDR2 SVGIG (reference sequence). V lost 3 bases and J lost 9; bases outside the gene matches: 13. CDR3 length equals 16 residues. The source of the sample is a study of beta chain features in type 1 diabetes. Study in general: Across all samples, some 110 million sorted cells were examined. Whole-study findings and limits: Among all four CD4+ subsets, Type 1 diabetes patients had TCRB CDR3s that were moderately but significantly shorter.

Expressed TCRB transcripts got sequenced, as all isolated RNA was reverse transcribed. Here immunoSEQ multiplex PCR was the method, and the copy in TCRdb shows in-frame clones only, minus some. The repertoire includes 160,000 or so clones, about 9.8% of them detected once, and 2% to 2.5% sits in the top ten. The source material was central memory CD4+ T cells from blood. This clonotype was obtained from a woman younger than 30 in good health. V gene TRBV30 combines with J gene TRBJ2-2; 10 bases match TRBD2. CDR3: CAWREAGGTSKWELFF. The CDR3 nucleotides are TGTGCCTGGAGAGAAGCGGGAGGGACGTCTAAATGGGAGCTGTTTTTT. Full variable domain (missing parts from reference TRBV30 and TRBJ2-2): SQTIHQWPATLVQPVGSPLSLECTVEGTSNPNLYWYRQAAGRGLQLLFYSVGIGQISSEVPQNLSASRPQDRQFILSSKKLLLSDSGFYLCAWREAGGTSKWELFFGEGSRLTVL.